This TCR beta chain was obtained from a study of beta chain features in type 1 diabetes. Findings and limits, study-wide: The study found moderately but significantly shorter TCRB CDR3s in all four CD4+ subsets of Type 1 diabetes patients. A definitive answer on HLA type influencing TCRB rearrangement was not reached here.

As regards this clone: The antigen is unknown.

The V segment lost 6 bases and the J segment 1 base; nucleotides outside the gene matches: 3. CDR1 and CDR2 (germline): SGHRS, YFSETQ. This CDR3 has 15 amino acids. The authors reverse transcribed all of the isolated RNA, so sequencing captured expressed TCRB transcripts. Clones were read by immunoSEQ multiplex PCR, and TCRdb kept only the in-frame ones, dropping some. The top ten hold around 0.015% of the sample, which has 250,000 to 350,000 clones, 15% seen once. The chain couples TRBV5-1 to TRBJ2-2, with TRBD2 matching 10 bases. The sequenced sample was naive CD4+ T cells from blood. The sequence was collected from a man aged 18 to 30 with type 1 diabetes. DNA of the CDR3: TGCGCCAGCACTAGCGGGAGAGTGAACACCGGGGAGCTGTTTTTT. Protein: CASTSGRVNTGELFF.